The T cell receptor (beta chain) under discussion was sequenced for a study of regulatory T cells in long-lasting Graves disease. In the study overall: Graves' patients (newly diagnosed) had been on antithyroid drugs under 3 months.

The authors built TCR beta libraries using iRepertoire HTBI primers and Arm-PCR of CDR3 regions. Per the authors' pipeline: Identified segments across samples numbered about 56 TRBV and 14 to 15 TRBJ. Each CDR3 protein gets one entry after TCRdb re-called the multiplex PCR reads with MiXCR. For this entry, the V and J calls and clone size follow TCRdb and not the study's own pipeline. Of over 500,000 distinct CDR3 sequences listed, about 15% are singletons. As to time point: newly diagnosed GD, antithyroid drugs for less than 3 months. From PBMCs, RNA was extracted and then used to make the TCR library. The data were also submitted as part of a second study, on T cells in Graves' hyperthyroidism and ophthalmopathy. That work contributes: HTBI primers were the set used in a first-round RT-PCR of the TCR CDR3.

This clonotype originated in a man younger than 35 with Graves disease. This specimen consisted of peripheral blood mononuclear cells (PBMCs), obtained at new diagnosis, from a patient treated with antithyroid drugs.

CDR3 loop: CASTPLRANTEAFF. The CDR3 DNA follows: TGTGCCAGTACCCCTCTCAGGGCGAACACTGAAGCTTTCTTT. The V gene is TRBV19, the J gene TRBJ1-1, with D possibly being TRBD1 (5 bases). Trimming shortened V by 7 bases and J by 1 base, and 13 bases separated the two germline ends. The length of the CDR3 is 14 residues. Germline CDR1 is LNHDA and CDR2 is SQIVND (reference sequence).